This passage covers 20 T cell receptor beta chains from one sample sequenced in a study of regulatory T cells in long-lasting Graves disease. Sample time point: newly diagnosed GD, antithyroid drugs for less than 3 months. The TCR library used RNA extracted from PBMCs. Library construction for TCR beta used iRepertoire HTBI primers and Arm-PCR of CDR3 regions. TCRdb re-derived calls from the multiplex PCR reads in MiXCR, one entry per CDR3 protein. This table holds over 500,000 distinct CDR3 sequences, around 15% found once. These data are also associated with another study on T cells in Graves' hyperthyroidism and ophthalmopathy.

This sample comprised peripheral blood mononuclear cells (PBMCs), obtained at new diagnosis, from a patient treated with antithyroid drugs. All receptors come from a young man with Graves disease.

The CDR3 DNA is TGTGCCAGTAAGGGACGGATGAGCACCTACGAGCAGTACTTC. Translation gives CASKGRMSTYEQYF. The chain is built from TRBV19 and TRBJ2-7, with D perhaps TRBD1 or TRBD2 (5 bases each). V dropped 7 bases and J dropped 2 bases, with 15 bases sitting between them. Germline lookup yields CDR1 LNHDA and CDR2 SQIVND (reference sequence). This CDR3 has 14 amino acids.

This clonotype has a count of ten or more. This chain connects TRBV5-1 to TRBJ2-1; D possibly corresponds to TRBD2 (6 bases). Germline values: CDR1 SGHRS, CDR2 YFSETQ. The CDR3 is made up of 16 amino acids. V lost 5 bases to trimming and J lost 0 bases, with 15 bases between them. CDR3 region: CASRRVAESSYNEQFF. DNA for the CDR3: TGCGCCAGCAGAAGAGTAGCGGAGAGCTCCTACAATGAGCAGTTCTTC.

The V gene is TRBV4-1, the J gene TRBJ2-7; maybe TRBD1 (5 bases). The CDR3 is 14 amino acids. The V and J ends lost 2 bases and 1 base respectively, with 9 bases between them. CDR1 is MGHRA and CDR2 is YSYEKL in the germline V gene. The CDR3: CASSQQDKSYEQYF. The DNA of the CDR3 is TGCGCCAGCAGCCAACAGGACAAATCCTACGAGCAGTACTTC.

V usage is TRBV12-3 or TRBV12-4 and J usage is TRBJ2-2, with D maybe TRBD1 (5 bases). The ends were cut back, 5 bases at V and 3 bases at J, with 10 bases in the middle. The CDR3 is made up of 14 amino acids. This chain's CDR3 is CASSRQGYTGELFF. The CDR3 DNA follows: TGTGCCAGCAGTAGGCAGGGTTACACCGGGGAGCTGTTTTTT.

This chain connects TRBV19 to TRBJ1-2; TRBD1 might be the D (6 bases). V shed 0 bases and J shed 1 base, with 12 bases lying between them. This CDR3 has 16 amino acids. The germline gives CDR1 LNHDA, CDR2 SQIVND (reference sequence). The CDR3 bases are TGTGCCAGTAGTATAGAAAGATTGGACAGTAACTATGGCTACACCTTC. This codes for CASSIERLDSNYGYTF.

This clonotype was recorded many times. The gene calls are TRBV30 and TRBJ2-1, with D unclear. V shed 3 bases and J shed 7 bases, with 7 bases lying between them. Germline lookup yields CDR1 GTSNPN and CDR2 SVGIG (reference sequence). The CDR3 contains 11 residues. The CDR3 region is CAWSRTNEQFF. For the CDR3, the DNA is TGTGCCTGGAGCAGGACGAATGAGCAGTTCTTC. The variable domain in full, completed from reference TRBV30 and TRBJ2-1, reads SQTIHQWPATLVQPVGSPLSLECTVEGTSNPNLYWYRQAAGRGLQLLFYSVGIGQISSEVPQNLSASRPQDRQFILSSKKLLLSDSGFYLCAWSRTNEQFFGPGTRLTVL.

The CDR3 spells CASSFRTSGELFF. The CDR3, as DNA: TGTGCCAGCAGCTTCCGGACTAGCGGGGAGCTGTTTTTT. This chain joins TRBV7-9 and TRBJ2-2; TRBD2 matches 7 bases. Germline loops: CDR1 SEHNR, CDR2 FQNEAQ (reference sequence). This CDR3 has 13 amino acids. V shed 3 bases, J shed 7 bases, and the junction held 2 bases outside the gene matches. The complete variable domain, with remaining parts taken from reference TRBV7-9 and TRBJ2-2, reads DTGVSQNPRHKITKRGQNVTFRCDPISEHNRLYWYRQTLGQGPEFLTYFQNEAQLEKSRLLSDRFSAERPKGSFSTLEIQRTEQGDSAMYLCASSFRTSGELFFGEGSRLTVL.

This clonotype has ten or more counts. This sequence joins TRBV6-2 or TRBV6-3 and TRBJ2-2; D is ambiguous. The V and J ends lost 0 bases and 4 bases respectively, with 15 bases between them. CDR1 is MNHEY, CDR2 SVGEGT, per germline. The CDR3 runs 17 residues. In nucleotides, the CDR3 is TGTGCCAGCAGTTACTCGGCACATAAGGGAACCACCGGGGAGCTGTTTTTT. It encodes CASSYSAHKGTTGELFF.

This clonotype was observed a few times. The chain joins TRBV2 to TRBJ1-1, with 8 bases identical to TRBD1. This CDR3 is 15 amino acids long. J lost 0 bases, V lost 8 bases, and 8 bases had no gene match. Germline values: CDR1 SNHLY, CDR2 FYNNEI. This chain's CDR3 is CASFGQGAMNTEAFF. CDR3 DNA: TGTGCCAGCTTTGGTCAGGGGGCGATGAACACTGAAGCTTTCTTT. Together with reference TRBV2 and TRBJ1-1, the CDR3 gives the full variable domain: EPEVTQTPSHQVTQMGQEVILRCVPISNHLYFYWYRQILGQKVEFLVSFYNNEISEKSEIFDDQFSVERPDGSNFTLKIRSTKLEDSAMYFCASFGQGAMNTEAFFGQGTRLTVV.

This chain joins TRBV29-1 and TRBJ2-1; possibly TRBD1 or TRBD2 for D (5 bases each). Trimming removed 3 bases at V and 12 bases at J, with 15 bases between. The length of the CDR3 is 12 residues. CDR1 is SQVTM and CDR2 is ANQGSEA in the germline V gene. As DNA, the CDR3 is TGCAGCGTTGATGGGGGTAGGGCGGCGCAGTTCTTC. Protein sequence: CSVDGGRAAQFF.

The chain joins TRBV20-1 to TRBJ2-7, with 9 bases matching TRBD2. The CDR3 is 14 amino acids. J lost 4 bases, V lost 3 bases, and 7 bases had no gene match. CDR1 and CDR2 from the germline V gene are DFQATT and SNEGSKA (reference sequence). CDR3 bases: TGCAGTGCTAGCTCGTCTAGCGGGGTTTACGAGCAGTACTTC. Its translation: CSASSSSGVYEQYF.

CDR3 bases: TGTGCCAGCAGTGGCAGCACCAGGGGCTACACCTTC. Residues: CASSGSTRGYTF. This chain joins TRBV2 and TRBJ1-2; D remains unclear. The CDR3 is 12 amino acids. Germline V gene data show CDR1 as SNHLY and CDR2 as FYNNEI. Between the trimmed V and J ends, which lost 4 bases and 8 bases, there was a span of 11 bases.

CDR3 loop: CAISESNYAGENEQFF. CDR3 coding DNA: TGTGCCATCAGTGAGTCGAATTATGCGGGAGAGAATGAGCAGTTCTTC. The chain combines TRBV10-3 with TRBJ2-1, with 7 bases that match TRBD2. The germline gives CDR1 ENHRY, CDR2 SYGVKD. The trim removed 0 bases at V and 7 bases at J, leaving 9 bases unmatched. CDR3 length: 16 amino acids.

This chain links TRBV5-1 with TRBJ1-5; weak D call: TRBD1 (5 bases). From germline, CDR1 is SGHRS and CDR2 YFSETQ. Trimming took off 3 bases at V and 9 bases at J, with 13 bases between the two ends. The CDR3 is made up of 13 amino acids. CDR3 DNA: TGCGCCAGCAGCTCCCAACCAGACAGGCCCCAGCATTTT. The encoded protein is CASSSQPDRPQHF.

This clonotype was found once. This chain uses TRBV12-3 or TRBV12-4 with TRBJ2-2; TRBD2 matches at 8 bases. The CDR3 totals 15 residues. V gave up 5 bases and J gave up 3 bases; unmatched junction bases: 5. Written as DNA, the CDR3 is TGTGCCAGCAGTCCGACTAGCGAGGACACCGGGGAGCTGTTTTTT. Protein sequence: CASSPTSEDTGELFF.

The chain combines TRBV19 with TRBJ1-1; 7 nucleotides line up with TRBD1. Germline lookup yields CDR1 LNHDA and CDR2 SQIVND (reference sequence). This CDR3 spans 12 amino acids. Germline trimming cut 3 bases from V and 8 bases from J; bases unmatched to any gene: 3. The CDR3 is CASSIDRAEAFF. For the CDR3, the DNA is TGTGCCAGTAGTATCGACAGGGCAGAAGCTTTCTTT. Complete variable domain (other parts from reference TRBV19 and TRBJ1-1): DGGITQSPKYLFRKEGQNVTLSCEQNLNHDAMYWYRQDPGQGLRLIYYSQIVNDFQKGDIAEGYSVSREKKESFPLTVTSAQKNPTAFYLCASSIDRAEAFFGQGTRLTVV.

This clonotype was observed a few times. The chain is built from TRBV6-2 or TRBV6-3 and TRBJ1-1; 7 bases are shared with TRBD1. CDR1 and CDR2 from the germline V gene are MNHEY and SVGEGT. The junction had 10 bases not matched to a gene; V was cut back by 8 bases and J by 1 base. The CDR3 covers 15 residues. CDR3 residues: CASGKPGTANTEAFF. The CDR3 DNA reads as TGTGCCAGCGGTAAACCCGGGACAGCGAACACTGAAGCTTTCTTT.

The V gene is TRBV3-1, the J gene TRBJ2-5; 10 nucleotides line up with TRBD2. V gave up 1 base and J gave up 1 base; unmatched junction bases: 9. Per the germline V gene, CDR1 is LGHDT and CDR2 is YNNKEL (reference sequence). The CDR3 has 18 residues. CDR3 DNA sequence: TGTGCCAGCAGCCAAGGGTTGGCTAGCGGGAGAGCCCAAGAGACCCAGTACTTC. Translation gives CASSQGLASGRAQETQYF.

This clonotype was counted a few times. The J gene is TRBJ1-6, the V gene TRBV5-5, with 11 positions matching TRBD1. The trim removed 3 bases at V and 9 bases at J, leaving 2 bases unmatched. This CDR3 contains 14 residues. The germline CDR1 and CDR2 sequences are SGHKS and YYEKEE (reference sequence). CDR3 protein: CASSSGQGVSPLHF. CDR3 nucleotides: TGTGCCAGCAGCTCGGGACAGGGGGTTTCACCCCTCCACTTT.

This clonotype has just a few counts. V is TRBV7-9 and J is TRBJ1-5; a weak D match, TRBD1 (5 bases). CDR1 is SEHNR and CDR2 is FQNEAQ in the germline V gene (reference sequence). This CDR3 comprises 14 residues. V gave up 2 bases and J gave up 9 bases, with 14 bases separating them. The CDR3 bases are TGTGCCAGCAGCTTAATCGGGACCCCAAGGCCCCAGCATTTT. Its protein product is CASSLIGTPRPQHF.